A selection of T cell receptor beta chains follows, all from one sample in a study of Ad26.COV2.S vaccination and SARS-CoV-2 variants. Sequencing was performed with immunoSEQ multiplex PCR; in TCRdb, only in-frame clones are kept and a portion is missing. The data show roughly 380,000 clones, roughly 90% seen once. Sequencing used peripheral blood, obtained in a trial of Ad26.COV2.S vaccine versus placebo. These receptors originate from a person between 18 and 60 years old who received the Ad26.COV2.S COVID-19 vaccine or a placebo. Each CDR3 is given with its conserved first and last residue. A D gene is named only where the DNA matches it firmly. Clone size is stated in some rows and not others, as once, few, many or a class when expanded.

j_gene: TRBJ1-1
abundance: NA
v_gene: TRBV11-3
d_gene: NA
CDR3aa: CASSAASGDHNTEAFF
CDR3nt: TGTGCCAGCAGCGCAGCGTCAGGGGACCACAACACTGAAGCTTTCTTT

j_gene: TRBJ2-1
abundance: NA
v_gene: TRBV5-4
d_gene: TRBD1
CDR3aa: CASSPGQGLYEQFF
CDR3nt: TGTGCCAGCAGCCCGGGACAGGGGTTGTATGAGCAGTTCTTC

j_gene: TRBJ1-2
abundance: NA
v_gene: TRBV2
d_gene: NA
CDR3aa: CASSGQDYGYTF
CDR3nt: TGTGCCAGCAGTGGACAAGACTATGGCTACACCTTC

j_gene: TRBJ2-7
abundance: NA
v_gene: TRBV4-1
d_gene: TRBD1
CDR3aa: CASSQGQGLYEQYF
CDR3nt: TGCGCCAGCAGCCAGGGACAGGGGCTCTACGAGCAGTACTTC

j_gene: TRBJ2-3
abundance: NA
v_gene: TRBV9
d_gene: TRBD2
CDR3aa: CASSGYLAGGSDTQYF
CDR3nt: TGTGCCAGCAGCGGGTATTTAGCGGGGGGTTCAGATACGCAGTATTTT

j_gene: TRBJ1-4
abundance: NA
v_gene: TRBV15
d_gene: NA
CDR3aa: CATSQDRTNEKLFF
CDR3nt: TGTGCCACCAGCCAGGACAGAACTAATGAAAAACTGTTTTTT

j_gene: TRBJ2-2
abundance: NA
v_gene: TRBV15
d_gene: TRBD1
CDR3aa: CATSRGTGGNTGELFF
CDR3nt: TGTGCCACCAGCAGAGGAACAGGGGGGAACACCGGGGAGCTGTTTTTT

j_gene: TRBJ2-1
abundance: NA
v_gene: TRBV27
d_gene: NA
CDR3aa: CASSLSVRGGLPYNEQFF
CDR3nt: TGTGCCAGCAGTTTATCGGTCAGGGGTGGTCTCCCCTACAATGAGCAGTTCTTC

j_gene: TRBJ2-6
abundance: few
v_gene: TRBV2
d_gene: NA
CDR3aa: CASSRGQSGANVLTF
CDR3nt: TGTGCCAGCAGTCGGGGCCAGTCGGGGGCCAACGTCCTGACTTTC

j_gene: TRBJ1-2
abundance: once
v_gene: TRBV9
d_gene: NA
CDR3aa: CASTRTQANYGYTF
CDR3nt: TGTGCCAGCACCAGGACACAAGCTAACTATGGCTACACCTTC

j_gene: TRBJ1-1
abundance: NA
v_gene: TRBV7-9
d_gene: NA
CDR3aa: CASSQGGGTTEAFF
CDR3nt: TGTGCCAGCAGTCAAGGGGGAGGGACCACTGAAGCTTTCTTT

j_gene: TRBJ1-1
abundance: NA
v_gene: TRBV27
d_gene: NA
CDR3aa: CASGEWAEAFF
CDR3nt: TGTGCCAGCGGAGAATGGGCTGAAGCTTTCTTT

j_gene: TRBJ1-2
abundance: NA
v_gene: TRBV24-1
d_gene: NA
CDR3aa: CATSDWWGYTF
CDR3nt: TGTGCCACCAGTGATTGGTGGGGCTACACCTTC

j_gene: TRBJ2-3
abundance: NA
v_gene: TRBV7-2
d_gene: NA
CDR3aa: CASSNMDTQYF
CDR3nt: TGTGCCAGCAGCAACATGGATACGCAGTATTTT

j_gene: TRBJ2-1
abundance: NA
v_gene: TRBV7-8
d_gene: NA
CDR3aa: CASSAYEPDEQFF
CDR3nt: TGTGCCAGCAGCGCCTATGAACCCGATGAGCAGTTCTTC

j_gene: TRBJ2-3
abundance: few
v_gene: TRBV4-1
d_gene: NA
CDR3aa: CASSLSGTYTDTQYF
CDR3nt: TGCGCCAGCAGCCTGTCCGGGACTTACACAGATACGCAGTATTTT

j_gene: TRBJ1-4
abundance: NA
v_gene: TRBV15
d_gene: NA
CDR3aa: CATSASRGTNEKLFF
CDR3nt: TGTGCCACCAGCGCCTCGAGGGGGACTAATGAAAAACTGTTTTTT

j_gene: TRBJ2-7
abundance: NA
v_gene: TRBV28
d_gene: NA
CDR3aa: CASSLLWASEQYF
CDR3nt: TGTGCCAGCAGTTTATTATGGGCCTCCGAGCAGTACTTC

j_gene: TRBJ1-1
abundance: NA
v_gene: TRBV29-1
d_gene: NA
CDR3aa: CSVEGHYNTEAFF
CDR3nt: TGCAGCGTGGAAGGACATTACAACACTGAAGCTTTCTTT

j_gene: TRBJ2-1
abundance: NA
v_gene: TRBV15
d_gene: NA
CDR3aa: CATSRDLLAMNEQFF
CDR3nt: TGTGCCACCAGCAGAGATCTCTTGGCGATGAATGAGCAGTTCTTC

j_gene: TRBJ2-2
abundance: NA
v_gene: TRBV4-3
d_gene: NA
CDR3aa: CASSLQRTNTGELFF
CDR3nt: TGCGCCAGCAGCCTGCAACGAACGAACACCGGGGAGCTGTTTTTT

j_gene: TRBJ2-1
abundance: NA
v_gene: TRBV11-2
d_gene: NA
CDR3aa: CASSLVRVGSEQFF
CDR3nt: TGTGCCAGCAGCTTAGTCAGAGTGGGGAGTGAGCAGTTCTTC

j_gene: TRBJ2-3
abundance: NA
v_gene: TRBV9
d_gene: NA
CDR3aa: CASSVATERDRTRDTQYF
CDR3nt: TGTGCCAGCAGCGTAGCTACGGAAAGAGACAGGACCAGAGATACGCAGTATTTT

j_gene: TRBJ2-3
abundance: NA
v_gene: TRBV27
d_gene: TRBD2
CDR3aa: CASSLVRLAGRSSTDTQYF
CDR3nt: TGTGCCAGCAGTCTCGTTCGACTAGCGGGGCGTTCTAGCACAGATACGCAGTATTTT

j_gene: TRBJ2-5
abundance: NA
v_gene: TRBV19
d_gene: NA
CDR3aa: CASSIAGLETQYF
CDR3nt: TGTGCCAGTAGTATAGCCGGCCTAGAGACCCAGTACTTC